The source of this TCR beta chain is a study of shared clonotypes between healthy human individuals. TCRdb keeps only in-frame clones here, not all; method: immunoSEQ multiplex PCR. The table records about 340,000 clones, 73% of them present only once. This CDR3 has 15 residues. Trimming stripped 3 bases from V and 8 bases from J, with 19 bases between. CDR1 SEHNR and CDR2 FQNEAQ come from the germline V gene (reference sequence). This sequence was found in a man aged 25-45 years in good health. Sequences were obtained from memory CD4+ T cells sorted from blood. Specified subset: CD45RA-negative fraction. The J gene is TRBJ1-1, the V gene TRBV7-9; D remains unclear. As DNA, the CDR3 is TGTGCCAGCAGCTTGGACCTAGCGGCCACCTCCGAAGCTTTCTTT. Its translation: CASSLDLAATSEAFF.